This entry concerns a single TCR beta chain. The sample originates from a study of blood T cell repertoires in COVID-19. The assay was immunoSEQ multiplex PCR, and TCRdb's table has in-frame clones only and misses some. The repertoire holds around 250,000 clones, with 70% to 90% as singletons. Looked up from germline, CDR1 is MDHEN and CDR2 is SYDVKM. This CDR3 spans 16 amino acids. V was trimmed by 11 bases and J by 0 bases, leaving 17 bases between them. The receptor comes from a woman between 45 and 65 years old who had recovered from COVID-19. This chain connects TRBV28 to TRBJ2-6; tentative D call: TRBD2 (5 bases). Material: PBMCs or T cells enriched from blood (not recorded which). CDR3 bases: TGTGCCTCCCGCCTATTACGGGGCTCTGGGGCCAACGTCCTGACTTTC. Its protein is CASRLLRGSGANVLTF.